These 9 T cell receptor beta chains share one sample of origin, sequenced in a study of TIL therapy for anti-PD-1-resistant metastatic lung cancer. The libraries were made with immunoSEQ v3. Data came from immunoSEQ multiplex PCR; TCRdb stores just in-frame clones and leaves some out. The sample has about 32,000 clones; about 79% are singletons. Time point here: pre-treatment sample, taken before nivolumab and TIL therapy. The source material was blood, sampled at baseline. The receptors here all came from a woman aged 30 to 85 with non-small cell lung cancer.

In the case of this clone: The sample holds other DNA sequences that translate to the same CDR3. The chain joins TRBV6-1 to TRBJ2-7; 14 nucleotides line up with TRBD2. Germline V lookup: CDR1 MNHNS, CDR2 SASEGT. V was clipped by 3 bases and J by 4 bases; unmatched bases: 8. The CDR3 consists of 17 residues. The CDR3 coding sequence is TGTGCCAGCAGTGACCTCGGGACTAGCGGGAGATTGTACGAGCAGTACTTC. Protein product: CASSDLGTSGRLYEQYF.

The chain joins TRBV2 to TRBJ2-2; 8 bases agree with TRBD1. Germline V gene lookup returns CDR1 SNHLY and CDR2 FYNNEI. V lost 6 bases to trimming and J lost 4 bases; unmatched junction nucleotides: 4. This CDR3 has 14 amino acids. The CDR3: CASRWTGRTGELFF. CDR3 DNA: TGTGCCAGCAGGTGGACAGGGCGCACCGGGGAGCTGTTTTTT. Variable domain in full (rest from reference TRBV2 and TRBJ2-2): EPEVTQTPSHQVTQMGQEVILRCVPISNHLYFYWYRQILGQKVEFLVSFYNNEISEKSEIFDDQFSVERPDGSNFTLKIRSTKLEDSAMYFCASRWTGRTGELFFGEGSRLTVL.

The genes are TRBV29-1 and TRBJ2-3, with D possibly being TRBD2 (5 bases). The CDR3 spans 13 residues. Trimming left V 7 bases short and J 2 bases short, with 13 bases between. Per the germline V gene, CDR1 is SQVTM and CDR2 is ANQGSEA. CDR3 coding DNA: TGCAGCGCCGCCTCTGACTACACAGATACGCAGTATTTT. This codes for CSAASDYTDTQYF.

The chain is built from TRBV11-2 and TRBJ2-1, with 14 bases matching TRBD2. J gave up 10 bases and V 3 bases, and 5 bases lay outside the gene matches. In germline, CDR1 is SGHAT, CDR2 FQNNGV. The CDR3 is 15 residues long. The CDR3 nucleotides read TGTGCCAGCAGCTTGACTAGCGGGAGGGCCGGGGAGCAGTTCTTC. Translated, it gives CASSLTSGRAGEQFF.

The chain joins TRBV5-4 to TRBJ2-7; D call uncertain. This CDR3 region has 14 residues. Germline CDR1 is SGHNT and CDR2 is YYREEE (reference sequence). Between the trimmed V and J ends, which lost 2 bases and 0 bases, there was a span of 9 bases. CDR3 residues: CASSLGGTSYEQYF. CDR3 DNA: TGTGCCAGCAGCTTAGGCGGTACCTCCTACGAGCAGTACTTC.

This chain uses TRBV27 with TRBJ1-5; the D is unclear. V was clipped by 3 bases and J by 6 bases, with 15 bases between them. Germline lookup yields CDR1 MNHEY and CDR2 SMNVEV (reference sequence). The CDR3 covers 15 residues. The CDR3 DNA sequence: TGTGCCAGCAGTTTCGGCACAGAGGGTTCTCAGCCCCAGCATTTT. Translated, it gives CASSFGTEGSQPQHF.

Here the CDR3 reads CASTPATGGEQYF. DNA for the CDR3: TGTGCCAGCACCCCCGCGACGGGTGGGGAGCAGTACTTC. The J gene is TRBJ2-7, the V gene TRBV7-2; no clear D gene. V was pared by 7 bases and J by 7 bases, with 17 bases between. Germline V lookup: CDR1 SGHTA, CDR2 FQGNSA. The CDR3 has 13 amino acids.

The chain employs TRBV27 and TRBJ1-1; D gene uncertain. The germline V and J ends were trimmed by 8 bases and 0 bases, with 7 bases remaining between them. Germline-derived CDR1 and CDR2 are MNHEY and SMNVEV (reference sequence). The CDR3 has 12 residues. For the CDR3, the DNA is TGTGCCAGCGTTGCCATGAACACTGAAGCTTTCTTT. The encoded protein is CASVAMNTEAFF.

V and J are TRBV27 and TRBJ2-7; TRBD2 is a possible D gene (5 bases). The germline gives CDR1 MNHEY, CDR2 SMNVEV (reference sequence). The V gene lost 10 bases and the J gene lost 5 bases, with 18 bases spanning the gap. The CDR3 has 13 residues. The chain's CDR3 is CATIDRFGNEQYF. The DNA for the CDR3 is TGTGCCACCATAGACCGGTTCGGGAACGAGCAGTACTTC.